This T cell receptor (beta chain) was obtained from a study of blood T cell repertoires in COVID-19. V lost 2 bases and J lost 8, with 15 bases in between. The germline gives CDR1 MNHNY, CDR2 SVGAGI (reference sequence). This CDR3 has 14 amino acids. Profiled with immunoSEQ multiplex PCR; TCRdb holds only in-frame clones, not every one. The table records 200,000 to 250,000 clones, 70% to 90% of them present only once. The source is a woman aged 18 to 35 who had recovered from COVID-19. This chain joins TRBV6-6 and TRBJ1-2; D is possibly TRBD1 (6 bases). The specimen was peripheral blood. CDR3 DNA sequence: TGTGCCAGCAGTTACGATATAGGGGGTTCCGGCTACACCTTC. It is translated as CASSYDIGGSGYTF.